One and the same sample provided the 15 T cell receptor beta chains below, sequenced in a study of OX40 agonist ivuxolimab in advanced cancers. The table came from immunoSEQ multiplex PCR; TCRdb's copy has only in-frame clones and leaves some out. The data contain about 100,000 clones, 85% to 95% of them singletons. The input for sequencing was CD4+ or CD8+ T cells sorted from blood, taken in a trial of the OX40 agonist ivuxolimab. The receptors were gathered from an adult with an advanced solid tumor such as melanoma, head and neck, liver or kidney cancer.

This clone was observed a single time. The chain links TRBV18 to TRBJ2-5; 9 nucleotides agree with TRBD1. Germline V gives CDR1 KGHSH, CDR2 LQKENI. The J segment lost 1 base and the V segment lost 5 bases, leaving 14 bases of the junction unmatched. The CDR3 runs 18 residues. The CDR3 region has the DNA TGTGCCAGCTCAGTACCGGGACAGGGTTTGAGCCTCCAAGAGACCCAGTACTTC. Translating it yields CASSVPGQGLSLQETQYF.

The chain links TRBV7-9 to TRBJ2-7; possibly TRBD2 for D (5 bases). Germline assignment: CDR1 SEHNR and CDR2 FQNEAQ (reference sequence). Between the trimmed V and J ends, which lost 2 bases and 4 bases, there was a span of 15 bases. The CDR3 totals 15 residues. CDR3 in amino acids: CASSLNSLAGYEQYF. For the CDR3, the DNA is TGTGCCAGCAGCTTAAACTCGCTAGCCGGGTACGAGCAGTACTTC.

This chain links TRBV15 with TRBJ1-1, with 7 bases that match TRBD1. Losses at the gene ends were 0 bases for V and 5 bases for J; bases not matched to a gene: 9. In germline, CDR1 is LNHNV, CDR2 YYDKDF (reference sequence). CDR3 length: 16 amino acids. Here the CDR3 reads CATSRDPGRGRTEAFF. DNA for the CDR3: TGTGCCACCAGCAGAGATCCGGGCAGGGGGAGAACTGAAGCTTTCTTT.

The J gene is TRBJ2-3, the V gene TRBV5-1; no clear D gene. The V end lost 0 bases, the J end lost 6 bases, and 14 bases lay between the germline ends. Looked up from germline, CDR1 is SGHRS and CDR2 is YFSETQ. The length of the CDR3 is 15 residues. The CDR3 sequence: CASSLGAGTMDTQYF. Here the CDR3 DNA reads TGCGCCAGCAGCTTGGGGGCCGGAACCATGGATACGCAGTATTTT.

DNA for the CDR3: TGTGCCAGCAGTGAAGCCGGGGGGGGTGCTGAAGCTTTCTTT. It codes for CASSEAGGGAEAFF. V usage is TRBV6-4 and J usage is TRBJ1-1, with D possibly being TRBD1 (5 bases). The V gene lost 3 bases and the J gene lost 6 bases, with 14 bases spanning the gap. Germline values: CDR1 MRHNA, CDR2 SNTAGT. CDR3 length: 14 amino acids.

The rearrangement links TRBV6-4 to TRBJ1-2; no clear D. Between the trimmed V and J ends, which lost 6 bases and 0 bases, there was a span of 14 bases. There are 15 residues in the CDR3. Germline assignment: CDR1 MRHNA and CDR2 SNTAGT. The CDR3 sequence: CASRQEPLTNYGYTF. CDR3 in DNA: TGTGCCAGCAGGCAGGAACCGTTAACTAACTATGGCTACACCTTC.

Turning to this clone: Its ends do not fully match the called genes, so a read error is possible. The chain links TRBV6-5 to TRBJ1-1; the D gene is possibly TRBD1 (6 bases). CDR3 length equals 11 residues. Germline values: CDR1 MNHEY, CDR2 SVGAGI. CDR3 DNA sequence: TGTGCCAGCAGTTACTCGGCAGGGGTCCTCTTT. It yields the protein CASSYSAGVLF.

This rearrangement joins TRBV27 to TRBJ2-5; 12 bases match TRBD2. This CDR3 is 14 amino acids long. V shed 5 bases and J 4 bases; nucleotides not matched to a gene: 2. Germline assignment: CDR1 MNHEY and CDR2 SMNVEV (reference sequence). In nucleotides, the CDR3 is TGTGCCAGCAGTCGGACTAGCGGGACAGAGACCCAGTACTTC. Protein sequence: CASSRTSGTETQYF.

CDR3 residues: CAIGSGLASNTGELFF. The CDR3 DNA sequence: TGTGCCATCGGATCGGGGCTAGCCTCGAACACCGGGGAGCTGTTTTTT. The chain combines TRBV10-3 with TRBJ2-2; D may be TRBD1 or TRBD2 (5 bases each). V dropped 8 bases and J dropped 0 bases, with 16 bases sitting between them. The CDR3 runs to 16 residues. Looked up from germline, CDR1 is ENHRY and CDR2 is SYGVKD.

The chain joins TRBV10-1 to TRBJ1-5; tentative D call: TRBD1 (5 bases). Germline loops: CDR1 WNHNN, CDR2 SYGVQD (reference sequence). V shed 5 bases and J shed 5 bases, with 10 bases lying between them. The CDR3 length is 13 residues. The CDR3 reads CASSSGLDQPQHF. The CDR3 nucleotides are TGCGCCAGCAGTTCAGGGCTGGATCAGCCCCAGCATTTT.

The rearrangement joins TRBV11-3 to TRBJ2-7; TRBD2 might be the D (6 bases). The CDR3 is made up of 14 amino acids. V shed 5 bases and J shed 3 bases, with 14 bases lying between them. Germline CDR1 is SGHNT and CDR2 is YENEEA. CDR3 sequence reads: CASSPRTTLYEQYF. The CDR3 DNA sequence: TGTGCCAGCAGCCCCCGGACTACCCTCTACGAGCAGTACTTC.

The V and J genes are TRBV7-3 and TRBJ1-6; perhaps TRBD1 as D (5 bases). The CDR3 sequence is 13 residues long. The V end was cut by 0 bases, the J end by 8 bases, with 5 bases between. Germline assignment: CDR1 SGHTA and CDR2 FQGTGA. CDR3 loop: CASSLTGDSPLHF. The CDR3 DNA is TGTGCCAGCAGCTTAACGGGGGATTCACCCCTCCACTTT.

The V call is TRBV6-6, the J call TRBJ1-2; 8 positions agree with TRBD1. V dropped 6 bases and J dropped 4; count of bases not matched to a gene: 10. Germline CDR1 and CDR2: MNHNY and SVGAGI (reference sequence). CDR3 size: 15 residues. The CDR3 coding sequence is TGTGCCAGCAGCTCCGGACAGGGAGGTAGCTATGGCTACACCTTC. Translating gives CASSSGQGGSYGYTF.

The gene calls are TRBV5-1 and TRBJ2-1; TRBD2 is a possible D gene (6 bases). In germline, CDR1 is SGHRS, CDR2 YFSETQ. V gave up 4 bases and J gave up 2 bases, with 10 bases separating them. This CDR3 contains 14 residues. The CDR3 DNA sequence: TGCGCCAGCAGCAATGGACTACCCTACAATGAGCAGTTCTTC. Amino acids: CASSNGLPYNEQFF.

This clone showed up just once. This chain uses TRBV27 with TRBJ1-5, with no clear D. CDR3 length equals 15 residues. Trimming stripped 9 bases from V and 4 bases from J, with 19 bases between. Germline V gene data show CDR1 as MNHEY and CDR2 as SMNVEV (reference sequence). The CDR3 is CASSPRLGPNQPQHF. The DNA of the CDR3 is TGTGCCAGTTCCCCGAGACTAGGACCTAATCAGCCCCAGCATTTT.